This T cell receptor (beta chain) appears in the sequencing data of a study of blood T cells in healthy people across ages. Next came a second PCR, run for about 7 to 12 cycles, which used a sample-barcoded 5' primer along with a J-beta primer mix. TCRdb called the 5' RACE reads again in MiXCR, with one record for every CDR3 protein. The sample gives around 1,000,000 distinct CDR3 sequences, 20% to 25% of which show up once; 0.75% is in the top ten. In addition, the sample was reused for a study of T cells of mothers and their children.

The sample consisted of blood. The TCR originated in a girl aged 2 to 9 in good health.

The CDR3 bases are TGTGCCAGCAGCCCCAGCCGAGACAAAGCTTTCTTT. Translation: CASSPSRDKAFF. The chain employs TRBV7-9 and TRBJ1-1; D is undetermined. The CDR3 contains 12 residues. V lost 5 bases, J lost 9 bases, and 13 bases lay in between. CDR1 is SEHNR, CDR2 FQNEAQ, per germline (reference sequence).